The clone carrying this T cell receptor (beta chain) is a singleton in its sample. What it binds is unknown. These data are taken from a study of CD8 T cells in Susac syndrome. The controls were healthy donors who were matched for age and sex. Study-wide results and limits: A relatively small number of individuals underwent TCR sequencing and HLA analysis.

RNA, at roughly 0.5 to 1 ug, was reverse transcribed with random hexamers. Amplification of TCR beta CDR3 across 54 Vbeta and 13 Jbeta was performed with immunoSEQ multiplex PCR. TCRdb reanalysed the immunoSEQ multiplex PCR reads using MiXCR and keeps one entry per CDR3 protein. The data contain 140,000 or so distinct CDR3 sequences, approximately 93% of them seen just once; the ten biggest clones take up approximately 0.09%. This CDR3 has 13 amino acids. V lost 3 bases and J 2 bases, leaving 9 bases between the germline ends. The germline V gene encodes CDR1 SQVTM and CDR2 ANQGSEA. This sequence was found in a human donor in good health. The V and J genes are TRBV29-1 and TRBJ2-3; D might be TRBD2 (5 bases). Sequencing input: CD4+ T cells from PBMCs. This CDR3 reads CSVERLLTDTQYF. In nucleotides, the CDR3 is TGCAGCGTTGAGAGACTACTCACAGATACGCAGTATTTT.